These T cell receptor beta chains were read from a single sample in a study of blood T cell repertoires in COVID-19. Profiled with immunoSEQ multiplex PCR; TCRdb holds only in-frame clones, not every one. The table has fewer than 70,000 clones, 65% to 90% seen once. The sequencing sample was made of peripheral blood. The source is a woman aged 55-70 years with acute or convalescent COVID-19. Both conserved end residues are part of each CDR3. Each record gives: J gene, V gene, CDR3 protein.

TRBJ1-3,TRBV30,CAWIIAGGSGNTIYF
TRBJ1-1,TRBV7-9,CASSLGTLNTEAFF
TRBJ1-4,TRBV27,CASSLNRGTNEKLFF
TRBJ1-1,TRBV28,CASRPGGGGTEAFF
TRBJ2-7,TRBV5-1,CASSLAGDTLEQYF
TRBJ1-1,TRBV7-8,CASSENGRRDTEAFF
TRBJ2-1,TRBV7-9,CASSSTTGLAGLYNEQFF
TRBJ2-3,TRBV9,CASSAAFAGGTDTQYF
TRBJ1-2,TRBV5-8,CASSLRRVGGYTF
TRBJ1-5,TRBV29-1,CSVQGGGNQPQHF
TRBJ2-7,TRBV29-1,CSVEGGVPPYEQYF
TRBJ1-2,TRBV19,CASSIRTGNYGYTF
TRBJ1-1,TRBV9,CASSFGTGQNTEAFF
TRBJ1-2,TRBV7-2,CASSLGARTGYTF
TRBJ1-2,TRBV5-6,CASSFSDRGTHGYTF
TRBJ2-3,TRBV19,CASSRAGRRTDTQYF
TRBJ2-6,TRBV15,CATSSGYGANVLTF
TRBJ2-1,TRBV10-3,CAISESAGDEQFF
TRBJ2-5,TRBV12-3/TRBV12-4,CASSFGRVETQYF
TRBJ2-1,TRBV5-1,CASSLGGLAGGYNEQFF
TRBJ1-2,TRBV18,CASSPDREPNYGYTF
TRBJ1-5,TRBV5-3,CARPRLGQDGWPQHF
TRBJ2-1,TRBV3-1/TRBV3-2,CASSPRGTSRYEQFF
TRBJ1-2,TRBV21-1,CASSKGPGYTF
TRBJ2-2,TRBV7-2,CASGQGLGTGELFF
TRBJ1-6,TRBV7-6,CASSLVKGPGSPLHF
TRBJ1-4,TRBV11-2,CASSFEQTGGEKLFF
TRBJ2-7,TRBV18,CASSPLSSGAPNEQYF
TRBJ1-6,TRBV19,CASTHRVEQGEMPLHF
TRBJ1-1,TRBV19,CASTPWGDPEAFF
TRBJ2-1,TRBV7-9,CASSLRVHEQFF
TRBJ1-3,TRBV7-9,CASSLQGLGGNTIYF
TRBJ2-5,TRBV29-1,CSVVILAGGFQETQYF
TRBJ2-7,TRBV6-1,CASSGGGLAGGLTREQYF
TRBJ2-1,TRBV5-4,CASSLGGSRSDEQFF
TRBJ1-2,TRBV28,CASSSLTAIYGYTF
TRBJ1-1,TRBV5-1,CASSLSQGLKAFF
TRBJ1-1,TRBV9,CASSAHTNPPEAFF
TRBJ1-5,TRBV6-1,CASSDQGGQPQHF
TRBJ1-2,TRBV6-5,CASSPGFTNYGYTF
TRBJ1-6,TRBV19,CASQLNRANSPLHF
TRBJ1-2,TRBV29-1,CSVDVDRGRGGYTF
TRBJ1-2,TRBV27,CASSFSYRGTGYTF
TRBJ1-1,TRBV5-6,CASSLYYRAEAFF
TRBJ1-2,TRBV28,CASSRIQGANGYTF
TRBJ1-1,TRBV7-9,CASGRGVNTEAFF
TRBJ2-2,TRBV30,CAWRAGQQYTGELFF
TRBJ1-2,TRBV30,CAWSVTRVYGYTF
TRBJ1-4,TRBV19,CASSNFVRGRANEKLFF
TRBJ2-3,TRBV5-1,CASSATGLAGGFGTDTQYF
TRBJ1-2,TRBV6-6,CASSWSGGGYTF
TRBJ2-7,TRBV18,CASSSRLSRGGYEQYF
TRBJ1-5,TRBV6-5,CASSTRQGDQPQHF
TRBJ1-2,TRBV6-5,CASTLGRGGSGGYTF